These 25 T cell receptor beta chains share one sample of origin, sequenced in a study of shared clonotypes between healthy human individuals. Profiling relied on immunoSEQ multiplex PCR, and the TCRdb table lists in-frame clones only, not all of them. Here the sample spans 2,500,000 or so clones, 93% being singletons. The sample was naive CD4+ T cells from PBMCs. Subset noted: CD45RA+ positively selected. These receptors were obtained from a young man in good health. Some clones in this sample may be carry-over from other donors' samples.

This clone was found once. The chain links TRBV4-3 to TRBJ2-1, with a tentative D call TRBD2 (6 bases). Trimming left V 0 bases short and J 2 bases short, with 11 bases between. CDR1 is LGHNA, CDR2 YSLEER, per germline. There are 16 residues in the CDR3. CDR3 loop: CASSQEAGGTYNEQFF. The CDR3 bases are TGCGCCAGCAGCCAAGAAGCGGGTGGGACCTACAATGAGCAGTTCTTC.

The V call is TRBV4-2, the J call TRBJ1-2, with D perhaps TRBD1 (6 bases). Trimming left V 0 bases short and J 4 bases short, with 12 bases between. This CDR3 has 15 amino acids. Looked up from germline, CDR1 is LGHNA and CDR2 is YNFKEQ. DNA of the CDR3: TGTGCCAGCAGCCAAGATGCCAGGGGAGGCTATGGCTACACCTTC. Translated: CASSQDARGGYGYTF.

The CDR3 DNA reads TGCGCCAGCAGCTTGAGGTCGACCGACACCGGGGAGCTGTTTTTT. Protein product: CASSLRSTDTGELFF. This rearrangement joins TRBV5-1 to TRBJ2-2; D is uncertain. Trimming removed 1 base at V and 3 bases at J, with 10 bases between. The CDR3 consists of 15 residues. Germline assignment: CDR1 SGHRS and CDR2 YFSETQ. Complete variable domain (other parts from reference TRBV5-1 and TRBJ2-2): KAGVTQTPRYLIKTRGQQVTLSCSPISGHRSVSWYQQTPGQGLQFLFEYFSETQRNKGNFPGRFSGRQFSNSRSEMNVSTLELGDSALYLCASSLRSTDTGELFFGEGSRLTVL.

The sample holds one count of this clone. This chain connects TRBV5-1 to TRBJ1-5; 11 nucleotides align to TRBD1. The CDR3 is made up of 15 amino acids. The ends lost 0 bases at V and 5 bases at J; junction bases unmatched: 1. CDR1 SGHRS and CDR2 YFSETQ come from the germline V gene. CDR3 nucleotide sequence: TGCGCCAGCAGCTTGGGGACAGGGGGCTATCAGCCCCAGCATTTT. As protein: CASSLGTGGYQPQHF.

The table lists this clone with a count of one. The rearrangement uses TRBV7-2 and TRBJ2-7; TRBD2 aligns across 8 bases. The CDR3 contains 13 residues. CDR1 and CDR2 from the germline V gene are SGHTA and FQGNSA. The ends lost 6 bases at V and 8 bases at J; junction bases unmatched: 9. The DNA of the CDR3 is TGTGCCAGCAGTGAACTAGCGGCCTGGCAGCAGTACTTC. Translated: CASSELAAWQQYF.

The CDR3 DNA reads as TGTGCCAGCACCGGGACACCTTTGAACACTGAAGCTTTCTTT. Residues: CASTGTPLNTEAFF. V usage is TRBV6-6 and J usage is TRBJ1-1, with D tentatively TRBD1 (6 bases). Looked up from germline, CDR1 is MNHNY and CDR2 is SVGAGI (reference sequence). The CDR3 loop spans 14 amino acids. Trimming removed 7 bases at V and 0 bases at J, with 12 bases between.

Remarks on this clone: One junction end does not reproduce the germline sequence, and a read error may be involved. The J gene is TRBJ1-4, the V gene TRBV15; 9 bases align to TRBD1. Germline values: CDR1 LNHNV, CDR2 YYDKDF (reference sequence). The CDR3 consists of 15 residues. CDR3 sequence: CATSRLDRGEEKPFF. CDR3 in DNA: TGTGCCACCAGCAGGTTGGACAGGGGCGAGGAAAAACCGTTTTTT.

This chain joins TRBV7-3 and TRBJ1-2; D possibly corresponds to TRBD1 (6 bases). Trimming took 5 bases from V and 8 from J, leaving 15 bases between them. Germline values: CDR1 SGHTA, CDR2 FQGTGA. CDR3 length equals 13 residues. The CDR3 sequence is CASSANRVGGYTF. In nucleotides, the CDR3 is TGTGCCAGCAGCGCCAACAGGGTTGGAGGCTACACCTTC.

This clone was seen just once. The rearrangement links TRBV7-8 to TRBJ1-4, with no clear D. The CDR3 loop spans 12 amino acids. Germline lookup yields CDR1 SGHVS and CDR2 FQNEAQ. The V end lost 5 bases, the J end lost 8 bases, and 9 bases lay between the germline ends. CDR3 residues: CASSPSLEKLFF. DNA of the CDR3: TGTGCCAGCAGCCCCTCTCTGGAAAAACTGTTTTTT.

The gene calls are TRBV5-1 and TRBJ1-1; D call uncertain. This CDR3 comprises 13 residues. V gave up 4 bases and J gave up 1 base, with 8 bases separating them. CDR1 and CDR2 from the germline V gene are SGHRS and YFSETQ. CDR3 region: CASSRLGNTEAFF. The CDR3 DNA reads as TGCGCCAGCAGCCGCTTGGGGAACACTGAAGCTTTCTTT. The complete variable domain, with remaining parts taken from reference TRBV5-1 and TRBJ1-1, reads KAGVTQTPRYLIKTRGQQVTLSCSPISGHRSVSWYQQTPGQGLQFLFEYFSETQRNKGNFPGRFSGRQFSNSRSEMNVSTLELGDSALYLCASSRLGNTEAFFGQGTRLTVV.

The chain uses TRBV5-1 and TRBJ2-5, with D tentatively TRBD1 (6 bases). The CDR3 sequence is 14 residues long. The V gene's germline CDR1 is SGHRS and CDR2 YFSETQ. V lost 4 bases to trimming and J lost 2 bases, with 12 bases between them. This CDR3 is CASSGGTSQETQYF. The CDR3, as DNA: TGCGCCAGCAGCGGTGGGACATCACAAGAGACCCAGTACTTC.

DNA of the CDR3: TGTGCCAGCAGCAAAGGGGGGCAGGGTACAGATACGCAGTATTTT. Protein sequence: CASSKGGQGTDTQYF. The chain is built from TRBV7-3 and TRBJ2-3; D may be TRBD1 or TRBD2 (6 bases each). CDR3 length equals 15 residues. V lost 5 bases to trimming and J lost 3 bases, with 15 bases between them. The V gene's germline CDR1 is SGHTA and CDR2 FQGTGA.

This chain uses TRBV7-2 with TRBJ1-3; 9 bases are shared with TRBD1. Germline V gene sequence: CDR1 SGHTA, CDR2 FQGNSA. The J segment lost 2 bases and the V segment lost 2 bases, leaving 10 bases of the junction unmatched. The CDR3 spans 18 residues. The DNA for the CDR3 is TGTGCCAGCAGCTTAACCGGGACAGGGTTTTCGGCTGGAAACACCATATATTTT. This encodes CASSLTGTGFSAGNTIYF.

This clone was counted a single time. This chain joins TRBV25-1 and TRBJ2-1; 11 nucleotides match TRBD1. The CDR3 totals 16 residues. V lost 3 bases and J lost 9; bases outside the gene matches: 10. CDR1 MGHDK and CDR2 SYGVNS come from the germline V gene. CDR3 residues: CASSDPGTGGRGEQFF. For the CDR3, the DNA is TGTGCCAGCAGTGACCCCGGGACAGGGGGTCGGGGTGAGCAGTTCTTC.

The CDR3 reads CASRYREANTGELFF. DNA for the CDR3: TGTGCCAGCAGATACAGGGAAGCGAACACCGGGGAGCTGTTTTTT. The gene calls are TRBV27 and TRBJ2-2; D is possibly TRBD1 (6 bases). Germline V lookup: CDR1 MNHEY, CDR2 SMNVEV (reference sequence). The CDR3 sequence is 15 residues long. Trimming shortened V by 6 bases and J by 0 bases, and 11 bases separated the two germline ends.

V is TRBV18 and J is TRBJ2-1; D is perhaps TRBD1 (5 bases). There are 16 residues in the CDR3. The V end was cut by 6 bases, the J end by 5 bases, with 20 bases between. CDR1 is KGHSH, CDR2 LQKENI, per germline. As DNA, the CDR3 is TGTGCCAGCTCGGTCAATGGGGCGGTCGGAAACAATGAGCAGTTCTTC. Protein sequence: CASSVNGAVGNNEQFF.

The chain links TRBV6-1 to TRBJ1-1; possible D gene TRBD1, 6 bases. Trimming pared 5 bases from V and 4 bases from J, leaving 11 bases between. The CDR3 has 13 amino acids. Germline V gives CDR1 MNHNS, CDR2 SASEGT. This CDR3 is CASSTDRFTEAFF. In DNA form, the CDR3 reads TGTGCCAGCAGTACAGACAGGTTCACTGAAGCTTTCTTT.

The V call is TRBV30, the J call TRBJ1-3; TRBD1 might be the D (6 bases). The CDR3 is 15 residues long. Trimming left V 5 bases short and J 0 bases short, with 14 bases between. The germline CDR1 and CDR2 sequences are GTSNPN and SVGIG (reference sequence). CDR3 loop: CAWEWGGSSGNTIYF. The CDR3 DNA reads as TGTGCCTGGGAGTGGGGGGGCTCCTCTGGAAACACCATATATTTT.

Comments on this clone: Other DNA sequences in this specimen translate into the identical CDR3. The chain couples TRBV5-1 to TRBJ2-7, with TRBD2 matching 11 bases. CDR1 SGHRS and CDR2 YFSETQ come from the germline V gene. This CDR3 region has 15 residues. Germline trimming cut 3 bases from V and 2 bases from J; bases unmatched to any gene: 4. Here the CDR3 reads CASSWGTSGTYEQYF. The CDR3 DNA is TGCGCCAGCAGCTGGGGGACTAGCGGTACCTACGAGCAGTACTTC.

About this clone itself: Other DNA sequences in the same sample also yield this CDR3. CDR3 loop: CASSLWGAYEQYF. The CDR3 bases are TGTGCCAGCAGTTTATGGGGGGCCTACGAGCAGTACTTC. The chain uses TRBV27 and TRBJ2-7, with D tentatively TRBD2 (6 bases). The germline V gene has CDR1 MNHEY and CDR2 SMNVEV (reference sequence). V dropped 1 base and J dropped 2 bases, with 6 bases sitting between them. The CDR3 is 13 amino acids.

The rearrangement uses TRBV27 and TRBJ2-5, with no clear D. This CDR3 is 13 amino acids long. Trimming left V 2 bases short and J 2 bases short, with 6 bases between. Germline V lookup: CDR1 MNHEY, CDR2 SMNVEV (reference sequence). The CDR3 coding sequence is TGTGCCAGCAGTTTAGGAGCACAAGAGACCCAGTACTTC. Amino acids: CASSLGAQETQYF.

The chain has TRBV28 and TRBJ2-1; D is unclear. CDR3 length equals 12 residues. In germline, CDR1 is MDHEN, CDR2 SYDVKM. V was cut by 3 bases and J by 11 bases, with 11 bases left in between. Here the CDR3 reads CASSLAGYKQFF. The CDR3 DNA reads as TGTGCCAGCAGTTTGGCCGGGTATAAGCAGTTCTTC. Together with reference TRBV28 and TRBJ2-1, the CDR3 gives the full variable domain: DVKVTQSSRYLVKRTGEKVFLECVQDMDHENMFWYRQDPGLGLRLIYFSYDVKMKEKGDIPEGYSVSREKKERFSLILESASTNQTSMYLCASSLAGYKQFFGPGTRLTVL.

A remark on this clone: This specimen includes other DNA sequences encoding the same CDR3. This sequence joins TRBV9 and TRBJ2-3; 7 bases are a match to TRBD2. Germline CDR1 reads SGDLS; CDR2 reads YYNGEE. The V gene end was trimmed by 0 bases and the J gene end by 0 bases; junction bases not matched to a gene: 4. This CDR3 is 16 amino acids long. CDR3 in DNA: TGTGCCAGCAGCGTAGTGGCGGGAGTCAGCACAGATACGCAGTATTTT. It codes for CASSVVAGVSTDTQYF.

J is TRBJ1-1 and V is TRBV7-9, with a possible D match to TRBD1 (6 bases). The CDR3 totals 17 residues. Germline loops: CDR1 SEHNR, CDR2 FQNEAQ (reference sequence). Trimming stripped 8 bases from V and 0 bases from J, with 22 bases between. The CDR3 sequence: CASPLQYRDSMNTEAFF. DNA for the CDR3: TGTGCCAGCCCCCTACAGTACAGGGATAGCATGAACACTGAAGCTTTCTTT.

This rearrangement joins TRBV6-5 to TRBJ2-7; a weak D match, TRBD2 (6 bases). This CDR3 is built from 15 residues. With 5 bases removed from V and 3 bases from J, the gap between germline ends came to 17 bases. Per the germline V gene, CDR1 is MNHEY and CDR2 is SVGAGI. CDR3 sequence: CASSGTSDSFYEQYF. CDR3 sequence (DNA): TGTGCCAGCAGTGGGACTTCGGATAGCTTCTACGAGCAGTACTTC.